A selection of T cell receptor beta chains follows, all from one sample in a study of T cells after yellow fever vaccination. Via MiXCR, TCRdb re-called the 5' RACE reads, giving one row per CDR3 protein. The sample has hundreds of thousands of distinct CDR3 sequences, 20% to 25% seen once. Source: PBMCs, taken 21 days after the first yellow fever vaccination. The receptors derive from a man younger than 35 who received the YFV17D yellow fever vaccine. Both conserved end residues are part of each CDR3. The D gene is left open where the match is weak. For some rows the clone size is stated as once, few or many, or as a class when expanded; others skip it.

D gene	V gene	clone size	J gene	CDR3 protein	CDR3 DNA
-	TRBV5-1	-	TRBJ2-5	CASSLVPGETQYF	TGCGCCAGCAGCTTGGTGCCAGGGGAGACCCAGTACTTC
-	TRBV12-3/TRBV12-4	-	TRBJ2-7	CASSSPSVLGYEQYF	TGTGCCAGCAGTTCCCCCAGCGTGCTGGGCTACGAGCAGTACTTC
TRBD2	TRBV3-1	few	TRBJ2-1	CASSQDWRGDYNEQFF	TGTGCCAGCAGCCAAGATTGGCGGGGGGATTACAATGAGCAGTTCTTC
-	TRBV3-1	few	TRBJ1-1	CASSQEKGEAFF	TGTGCCAGCAGCCAAGAGAAGGGTGAAGCTTTCTTT
-	TRBV6-5	few	TRBJ1-1	CASIQGGEGEAFF	TGTGCCAGCATCCAAGGGGGGGAGGGCGAAGCTTTCTTT
-	TRBV6-2/TRBV6-3	-	TRBJ2-1	CASNKDLATRGFF	TGTGCCAGCAATAAAGACCTAGCCACGAGAGGGTTCTTC
TRBD1	TRBV7-3	-	TRBJ2-3	CASSLTRGPDTQYF	TGTGCCAGCAGCTTAACCAGGGGGCCCGATACGCAGTATTTT
-	TRBV6-5	-	TRBJ1-2	CASSYGFGYGYLLTF	TGTGCCAGCAGTTATGGGTTCGGGTATGGCTATCTCCTCACCTTC
TRBD2	TRBV7-6	-	TRBJ2-5	CASTNLRLAGGGVETQYF	TGTGCCAGCACCAATCTCCGACTAGCGGGGGGCGGTGTAGAGACCCAGTACTTC
-	TRBV28	-	TRBJ1-5	CASSFRLGNQPQHF	TGTGCCAGCAGTTTTAGGCTTGGCAATCAGCCCCAGCATTTT
TRBD1	TRBV12-3/TRBV12-4	few	TRBJ2-1	CASSPGQGAEEQFF	TGTGCCAGCAGTCCCGGACAGGGGGCTGAGGAGCAGTTCTTC
TRBD1	TRBV18	-	TRBJ2-7	CASSPIDTGTGSYEQYF	TGTGCCAGCTCACCCATTGACACAGGGACAGGCTCCTACGAGCAGTACTTC
-	TRBV12-3/TRBV12-4	-	TRBJ2-2	CASSLGPGSCFF	-
-	TRBV6-2/TRBV6-3	-	TRBJ2-2	CASFHYPAGELFF	TGTGCCAGCTTCCATTACCCGGCCGGGGAGCTGTTTTTT
TRBD2	TRBV5-5	many	TRBJ2-3	CASSLETSGGALTDTQYF	TGTGCCAGCAGCTTGGAGACTAGCGGGGGGGCCTTGACAGATACGCAGTATTTT
TRBD2	TRBV20-1	few	TRBJ2-7	CSAPGTSLHEQYF	TGCAGTGCCCCCGGGACTAGTCTCCACGAGCAGTACTTC
-	TRBV5-1	many	TRBJ1-1	CASSLDPNTEAFF	TGCGCCAGCAGCTTGGATCCGAACACTGAAGCTTTCTTT